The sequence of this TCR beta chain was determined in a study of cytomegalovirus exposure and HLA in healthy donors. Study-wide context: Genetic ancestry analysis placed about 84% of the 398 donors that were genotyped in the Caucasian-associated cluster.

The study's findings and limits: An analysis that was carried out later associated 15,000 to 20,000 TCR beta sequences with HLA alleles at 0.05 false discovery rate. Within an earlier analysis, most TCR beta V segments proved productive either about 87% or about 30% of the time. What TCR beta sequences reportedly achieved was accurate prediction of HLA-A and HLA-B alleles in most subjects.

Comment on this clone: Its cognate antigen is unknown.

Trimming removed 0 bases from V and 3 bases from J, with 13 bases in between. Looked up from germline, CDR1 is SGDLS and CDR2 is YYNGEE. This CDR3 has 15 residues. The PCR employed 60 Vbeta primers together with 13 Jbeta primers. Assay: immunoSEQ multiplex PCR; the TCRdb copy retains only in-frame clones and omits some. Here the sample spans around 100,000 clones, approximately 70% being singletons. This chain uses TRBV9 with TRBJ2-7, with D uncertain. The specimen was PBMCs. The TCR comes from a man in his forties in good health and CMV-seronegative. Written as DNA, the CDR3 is TGTGCCAGCAGCGTAGTCCCGTCCTCGGTCTACGAGCAGTACTTC. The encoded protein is CASSVVPSSVYEQYF.